The present T cell receptor beta chain was sequenced within a study of cytomegalovirus exposure and HLA in healthy donors. Study-level findings and limits: The authors judged a highly shared variant cluster likely a sequencing artifact. Association of a missense DCLRE1C variant with TCR beta V- and J-gene trimming was reported in a later analysis.

In the case of this clone: Its antigen is currently unknown.

This CDR3 comprises 18 residues. V lost 5 bases to trimming and J lost 1 base; unmatched junction nucleotides: 7. The germline CDR1 and CDR2 sequences are SGHTA and FQGTGA. Donors counted as nominally healthy when sampled, yet unrecorded immune exposures were likely. PCR employed 60 Vbeta and 13 Jbeta primers. TCRdb's copy holds only in-frame clones and misses some; the assay was immunoSEQ multiplex PCR. The table lists about 200,000 clones, 65% to 85% of them singletons. The clonotype was recovered from a man aged 25-40 years in good health and CMV-seronegative. The source material was PBMCs. The J gene is TRBJ2-6, the V gene TRBV7-3, with 11 bases matching TRBD1. The CDR3 DNA follows: TGTGCCAGCAGCCGTCGGGACAGGGGGTCTTCTGGGGCCAACGTCCTGACTTTC. It yields the protein CASSRRDRGSSGANVLTF.